The clone carrying this T cell receptor beta chain was seen ten or more times. The sample is drawn from a study of blood T cell repertoires in COVID-19. As for the study in general: From T cells, B-cell-depleted T cells, or PBMCs came the material, which was cDNA or gDNA.

Method: immunoSEQ multiplex PCR; TCRdb's copy keeps in-frame clones and lacks some. The table lists 50,000 to 80,000 clones, 88% of them singletons, with 9.5% to 13% in the top ten. The age range of participants was about 18 to 95 years, with residence in roughly 25 US areas. Assignments of participants to cohorts depended upon their own reported clinical history. Among Cohort 3 donors, those recovered had two negative PCRs, clearance, or symptom resolution. Germline CDR1 MRHNA, CDR2 SNTAGT. The CDR3 is made up of 15 amino acids. V lost 3 bases and J lost 2, with 11 bases in between. The TCR was taken from a woman in her thirties or forties who had recovered from COVID-19. The sequencing sample was made of PBMCs or T cells enriched from blood (not recorded which). V is TRBV6-4 and J is TRBJ1-5, with TRBD1 as a possible D gene (5 bases). CDR3 nucleotides: TGTGCCAGCAGTGAAGGAGGAGGGGGCAATCAGCCCCAGCATTTT. Translation gives CASSEGGGGNQPQHF.